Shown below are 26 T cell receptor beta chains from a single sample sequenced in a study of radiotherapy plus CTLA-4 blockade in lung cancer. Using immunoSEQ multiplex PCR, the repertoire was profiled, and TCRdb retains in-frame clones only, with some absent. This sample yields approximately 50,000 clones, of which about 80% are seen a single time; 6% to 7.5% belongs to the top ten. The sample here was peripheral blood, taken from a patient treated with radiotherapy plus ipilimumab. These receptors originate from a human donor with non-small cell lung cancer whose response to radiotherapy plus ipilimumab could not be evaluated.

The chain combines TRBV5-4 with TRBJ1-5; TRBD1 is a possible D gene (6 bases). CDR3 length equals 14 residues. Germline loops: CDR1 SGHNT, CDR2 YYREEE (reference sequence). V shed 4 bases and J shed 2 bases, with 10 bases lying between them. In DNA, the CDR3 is TGTGCCAGCAGCCGAGGGGGGGGCAATCAGCCCCAGCATTTT. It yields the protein CASSRGGGNQPQHF. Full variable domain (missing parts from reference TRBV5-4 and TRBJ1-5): ETGVTQSPTHLIKTRGQQVTLRCSSQSGHNTVSWYQQALGQGPQFIFQYYREEENGRGNFPPRFSGLQFPNYSSELNVNALELDDSALYLCASSRGGGNQPQHFGDGTRLSIL.

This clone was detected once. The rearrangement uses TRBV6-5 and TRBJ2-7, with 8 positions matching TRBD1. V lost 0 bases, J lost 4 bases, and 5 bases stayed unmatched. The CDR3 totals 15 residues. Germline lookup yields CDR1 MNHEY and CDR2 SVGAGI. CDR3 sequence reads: CASSYSMQGAYEQYF. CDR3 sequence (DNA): TGTGCCAGCAGTTACTCTATGCAGGGGGCGTACGAGCAGTACTTC.

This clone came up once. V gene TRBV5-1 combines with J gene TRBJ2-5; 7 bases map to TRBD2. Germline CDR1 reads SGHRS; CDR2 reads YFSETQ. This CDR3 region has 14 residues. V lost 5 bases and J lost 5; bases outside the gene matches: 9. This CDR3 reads CASRFWEGSETQYF. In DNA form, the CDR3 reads TGCGCCAGCAGATTCTGGGAGGGGTCGGAGACCCAGTACTTC.

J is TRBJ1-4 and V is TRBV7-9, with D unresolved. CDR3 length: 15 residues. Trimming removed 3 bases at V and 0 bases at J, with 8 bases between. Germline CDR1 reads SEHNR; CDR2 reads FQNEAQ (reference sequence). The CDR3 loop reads CASSFGPATNEKLFF. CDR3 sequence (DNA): TGTGCCAGCAGCTTTGGCCCTGCAACTAATGAAAAACTGTTTTTT.

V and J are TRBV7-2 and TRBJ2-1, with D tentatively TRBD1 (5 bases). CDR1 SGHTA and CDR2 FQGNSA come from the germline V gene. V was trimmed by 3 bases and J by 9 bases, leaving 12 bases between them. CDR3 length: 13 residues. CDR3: CASSFSAQGEQFF. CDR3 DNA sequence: TGTGCCAGCAGCTTTTCTGCTCAGGGTGAGCAGTTCTTC.

The DNA for the CDR3 is TGTGCCAGCAGCTACCAGGACGGACAGTTGGAAGCTTTCTTT. Its translation is CASSYQDGQLEAFF. The chain couples TRBV7-8 to TRBJ1-1, with TRBD1 as a possible D gene (6 bases). The CDR3 covers 14 residues. CDR1 SGHVS and CDR2 FQNEAQ come from the germline V gene. Trimming left V 4 bases short and J 8 bases short, with 17 bases between.

CDR3 DNA: TGTGCCAGCAGCCCGACAGGGGGGTATGGCTACACCTTC. It specifies CASSPTGGYGYTF. The chain combines TRBV7-2 with TRBJ1-2; TRBD1 matches 9 bases. Trimming cost V 5 bases and J 5 bases; bases outside gene matches: 3. This CDR3 spans 13 amino acids. Germline assignment: CDR1 SGHTA and CDR2 FQGNSA.

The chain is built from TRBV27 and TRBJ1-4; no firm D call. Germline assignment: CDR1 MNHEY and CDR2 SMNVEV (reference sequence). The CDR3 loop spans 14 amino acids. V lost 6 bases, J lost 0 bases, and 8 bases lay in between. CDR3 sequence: CASRRIATNEKLFF. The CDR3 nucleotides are TGTGCCAGCAGGCGAATTGCAACTAATGAAAAACTGTTTTTT.

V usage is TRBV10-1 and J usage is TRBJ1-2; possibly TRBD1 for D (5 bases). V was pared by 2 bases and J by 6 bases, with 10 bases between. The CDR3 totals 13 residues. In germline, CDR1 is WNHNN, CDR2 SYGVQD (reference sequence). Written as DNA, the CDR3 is TGCGCCAGCAGTGAGCGCAGGGCGGATGGCTACACCTTC. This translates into CASSERRADGYTF.

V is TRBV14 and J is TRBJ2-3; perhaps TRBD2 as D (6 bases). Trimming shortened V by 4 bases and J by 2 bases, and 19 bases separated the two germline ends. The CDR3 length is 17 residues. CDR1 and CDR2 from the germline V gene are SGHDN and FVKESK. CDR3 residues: CASSPAVGRGFTDTQYF. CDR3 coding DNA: TGTGCCAGCAGCCCCGCGGTGGGGCGGGGCTTCACAGATACGCAGTATTTT.

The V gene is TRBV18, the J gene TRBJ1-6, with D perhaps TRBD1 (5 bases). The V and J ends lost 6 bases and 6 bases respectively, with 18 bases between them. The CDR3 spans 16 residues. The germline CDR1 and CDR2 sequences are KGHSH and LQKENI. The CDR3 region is CASSPRDGTLNSPLHF. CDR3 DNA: TGTGCCAGCTCGCCGCGGGACGGGACGCTTAATTCACCCCTCCACTTT.

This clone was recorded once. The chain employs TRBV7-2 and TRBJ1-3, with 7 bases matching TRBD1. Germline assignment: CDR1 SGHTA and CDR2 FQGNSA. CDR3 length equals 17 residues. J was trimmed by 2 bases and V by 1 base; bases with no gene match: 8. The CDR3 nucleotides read TGTGCCAGCAGCTTAGGGGTTGTTACAGGGGCTGGAAACACCATATATTTT. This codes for CASSLGVVTGAGNTIYF.

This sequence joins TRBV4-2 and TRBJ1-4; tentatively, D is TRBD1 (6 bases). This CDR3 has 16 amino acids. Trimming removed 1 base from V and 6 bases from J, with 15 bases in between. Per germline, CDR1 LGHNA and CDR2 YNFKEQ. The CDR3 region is CASSQVGGARYEKLFF. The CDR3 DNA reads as TGTGCCAGCAGCCAAGTGGGGGGGGCGCGTTATGAAAAACTGTTTTTT.

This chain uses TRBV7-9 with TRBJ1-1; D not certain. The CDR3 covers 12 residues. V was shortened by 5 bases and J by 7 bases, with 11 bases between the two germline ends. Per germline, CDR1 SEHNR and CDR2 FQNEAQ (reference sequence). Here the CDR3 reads CASSIITHEAFF. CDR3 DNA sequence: TGTGCCAGCAGCATTATCACACATGAAGCTTTCTTT.

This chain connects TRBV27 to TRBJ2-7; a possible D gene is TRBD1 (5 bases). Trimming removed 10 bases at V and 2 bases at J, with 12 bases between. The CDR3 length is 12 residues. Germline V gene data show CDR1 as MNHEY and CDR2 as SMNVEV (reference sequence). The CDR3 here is CATPDRAYEQYF. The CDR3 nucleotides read TGTGCCACCCCCGACAGAGCCTACGAGCAGTACTTC.

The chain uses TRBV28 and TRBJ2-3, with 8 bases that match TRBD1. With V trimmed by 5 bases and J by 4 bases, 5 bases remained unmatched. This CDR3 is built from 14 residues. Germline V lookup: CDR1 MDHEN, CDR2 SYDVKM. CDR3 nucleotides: TGTGCCAGCAGTCCTGGACAGGGCCCAGATACGCAGTATTTT. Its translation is CASSPGQGPDTQYF.

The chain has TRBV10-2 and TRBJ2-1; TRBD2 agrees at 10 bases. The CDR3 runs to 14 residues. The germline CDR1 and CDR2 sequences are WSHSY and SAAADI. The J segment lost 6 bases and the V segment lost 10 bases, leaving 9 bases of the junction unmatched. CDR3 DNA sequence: TGCGCCACGTCTAGCGGGAGTATGACCAATGAGCAGTTCTTC. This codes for CATSSGSMTNEQFF.

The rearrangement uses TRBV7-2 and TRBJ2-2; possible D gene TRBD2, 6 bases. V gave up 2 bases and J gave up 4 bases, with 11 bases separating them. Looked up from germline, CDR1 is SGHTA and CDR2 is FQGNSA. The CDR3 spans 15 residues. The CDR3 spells CASSLSWGGTGELFF. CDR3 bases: TGTGCCAGCAGCTTAAGTTGGGGAGGCACCGGGGAGCTGTTTTTT.

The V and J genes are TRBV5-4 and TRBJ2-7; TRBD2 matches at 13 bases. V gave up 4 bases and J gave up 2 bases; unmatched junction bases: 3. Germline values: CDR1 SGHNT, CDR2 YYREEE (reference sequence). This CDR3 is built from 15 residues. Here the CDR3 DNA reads TGTGCCAGCAGCACGGGACTAGCGGGGACCTACGAGCAGTACTTC. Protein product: CASSTGLAGTYEQYF.

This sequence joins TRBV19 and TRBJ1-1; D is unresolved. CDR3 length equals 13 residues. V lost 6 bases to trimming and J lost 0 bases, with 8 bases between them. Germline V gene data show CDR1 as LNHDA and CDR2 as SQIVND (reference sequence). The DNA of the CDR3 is TGTGCCAGTAGAACTGATATGAACACTGAAGCTTTCTTT. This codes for CASRTDMNTEAFF.

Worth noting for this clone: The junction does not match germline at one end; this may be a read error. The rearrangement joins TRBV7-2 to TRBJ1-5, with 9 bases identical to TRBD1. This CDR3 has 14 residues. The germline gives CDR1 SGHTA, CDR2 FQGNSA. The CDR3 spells CASSQTGGNQPQHF. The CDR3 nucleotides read TGCGCCAGCAGCCAGACAGGGGGAAATCAGCCCCAGCATTTT. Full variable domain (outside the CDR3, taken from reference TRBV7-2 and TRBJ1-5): GAGVSQSPSNKVTEKGKDVELRCDPISGHTALYWYRQSLGQGLEFLIYFQGNSAPDKSGLPSDRFSAERTGGSVSTLTIQRTQQEDSAVYLCASSQTGGNQPQHFGDGTRLSIL.

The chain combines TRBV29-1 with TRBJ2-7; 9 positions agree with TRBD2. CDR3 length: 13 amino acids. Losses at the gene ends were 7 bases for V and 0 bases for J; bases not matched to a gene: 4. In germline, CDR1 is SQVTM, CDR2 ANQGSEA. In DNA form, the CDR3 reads TGCAGCGGTTTACTAGCGGGCTCCTACGAGCAGTACTTC. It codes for CSGLLAGSYEQYF.

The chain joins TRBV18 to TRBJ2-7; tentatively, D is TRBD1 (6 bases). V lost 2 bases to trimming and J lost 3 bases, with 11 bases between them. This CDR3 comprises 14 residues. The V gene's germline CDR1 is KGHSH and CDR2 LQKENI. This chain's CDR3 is CASSPAGVNYEQYF. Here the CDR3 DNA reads TGTGCCAGCTCACCAGCAGGGGTGAACTACGAGCAGTACTTC.

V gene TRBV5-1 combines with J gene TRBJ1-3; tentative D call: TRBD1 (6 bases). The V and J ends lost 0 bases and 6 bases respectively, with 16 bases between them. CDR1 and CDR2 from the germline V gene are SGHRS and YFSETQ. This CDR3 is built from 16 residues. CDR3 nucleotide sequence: TGCGCCAGCAGCTTGGGGGCGACAGGTGGTGAAAACACCATATATTTT. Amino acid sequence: CASSLGATGGENTIYF.

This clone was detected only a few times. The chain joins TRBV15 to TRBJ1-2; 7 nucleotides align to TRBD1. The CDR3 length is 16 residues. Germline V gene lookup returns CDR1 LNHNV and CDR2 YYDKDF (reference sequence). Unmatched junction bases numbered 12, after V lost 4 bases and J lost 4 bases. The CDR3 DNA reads TGTGCCACCAGCACGAGGGAGTCAGGGGGGCCCTATGGCTACACCTTC. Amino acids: CATSTRESGGPYGYTF.

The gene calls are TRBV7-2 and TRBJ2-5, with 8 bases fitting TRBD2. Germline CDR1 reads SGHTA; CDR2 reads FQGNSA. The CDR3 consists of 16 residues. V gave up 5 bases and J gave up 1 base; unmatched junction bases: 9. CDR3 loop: CASSLLVAGGQETQYF. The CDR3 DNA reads TGTGCCAGCAGCCTGTTGGTGGCGGGGGGCCAAGAGACCCAGTACTTC.